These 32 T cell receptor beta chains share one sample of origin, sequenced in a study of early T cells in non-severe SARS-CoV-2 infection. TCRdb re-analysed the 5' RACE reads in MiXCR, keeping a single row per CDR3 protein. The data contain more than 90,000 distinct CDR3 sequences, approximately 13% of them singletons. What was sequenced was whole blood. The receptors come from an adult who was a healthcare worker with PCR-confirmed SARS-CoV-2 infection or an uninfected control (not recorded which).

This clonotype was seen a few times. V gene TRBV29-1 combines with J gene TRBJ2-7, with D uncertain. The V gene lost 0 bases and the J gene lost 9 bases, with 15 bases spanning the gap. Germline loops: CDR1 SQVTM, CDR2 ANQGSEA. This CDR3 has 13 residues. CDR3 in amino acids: CSVEDRVSRAQYF. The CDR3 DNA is TGCAGCGTTGAAGATCGGGTATCTCGGGCGCAGTACTTC.

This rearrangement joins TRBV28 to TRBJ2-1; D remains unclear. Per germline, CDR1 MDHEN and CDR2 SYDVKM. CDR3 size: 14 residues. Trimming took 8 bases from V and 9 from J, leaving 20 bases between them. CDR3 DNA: TGTGCCAGCGGCCCCGCTCGGGTAGTAGTTGAGCAGTTCTTC. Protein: CASGPARVVVEQFF.

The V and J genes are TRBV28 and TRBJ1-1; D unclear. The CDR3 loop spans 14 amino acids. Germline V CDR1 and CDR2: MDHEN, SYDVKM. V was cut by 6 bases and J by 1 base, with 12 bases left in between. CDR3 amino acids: CASSRIQKNTEAFF. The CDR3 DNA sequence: TGTGCCAGCAGCCGAATACAGAAGAACACTGAAGCTTTCTTT. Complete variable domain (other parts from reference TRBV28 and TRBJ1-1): DVKVTQSSRYLVKRTGEKVFLECVQDMDHENMFWYRQDPGLGLRLIYFSYDVKMKEKGDIPEGYSVSREKKERFSLILESASTNQTSMYLCASSRIQKNTEAFFGQGTRLTVV.

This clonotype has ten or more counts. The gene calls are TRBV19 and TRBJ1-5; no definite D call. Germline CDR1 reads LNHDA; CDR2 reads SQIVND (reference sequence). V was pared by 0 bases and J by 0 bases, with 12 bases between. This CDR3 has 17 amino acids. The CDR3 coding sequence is TGTGCCAGTAGTATAGATCGCGCAGGCAATAGCAATCAGCCCCAGCATTTT. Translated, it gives CASSIDRAGNSNQPQHF.

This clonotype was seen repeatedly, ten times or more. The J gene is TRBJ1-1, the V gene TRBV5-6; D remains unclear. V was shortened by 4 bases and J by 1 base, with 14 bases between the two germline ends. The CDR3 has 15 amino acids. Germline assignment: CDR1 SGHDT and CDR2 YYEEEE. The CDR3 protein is CASSPNAYGNTEAFF. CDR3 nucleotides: TGTGCCAGCAGCCCCAACGCCTACGGGAACACTGAAGCTTTCTTT.

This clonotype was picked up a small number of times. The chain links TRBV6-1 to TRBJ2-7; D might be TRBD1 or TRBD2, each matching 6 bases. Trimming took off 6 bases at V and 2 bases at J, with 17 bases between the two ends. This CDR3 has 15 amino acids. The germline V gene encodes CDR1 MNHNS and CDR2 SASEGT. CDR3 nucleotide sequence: TGTGCCAGCAGCGTTTTCGGGGGCTCACCCTACGAGCAGTACTTC. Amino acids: CASSVFGGSPYEQYF.

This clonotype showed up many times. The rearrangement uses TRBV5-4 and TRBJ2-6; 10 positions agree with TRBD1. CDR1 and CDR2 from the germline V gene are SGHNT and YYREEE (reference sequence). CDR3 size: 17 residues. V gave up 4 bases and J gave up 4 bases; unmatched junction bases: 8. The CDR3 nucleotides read TGTGCCAGCAGCAGCCCGGGACAGGGGAGCGGGGCCAACGTCCTGACTTTC. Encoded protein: CASSSPGQGSGANVLTF.

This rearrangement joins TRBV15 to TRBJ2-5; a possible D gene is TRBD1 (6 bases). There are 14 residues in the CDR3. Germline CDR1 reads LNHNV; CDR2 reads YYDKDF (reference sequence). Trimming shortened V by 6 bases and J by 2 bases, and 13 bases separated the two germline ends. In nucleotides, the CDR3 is TGTGCCACCAGTGGGGGCAGGAGACAAGAGACCCAGTACTTC. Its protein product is CATSGGRRQETQYF.

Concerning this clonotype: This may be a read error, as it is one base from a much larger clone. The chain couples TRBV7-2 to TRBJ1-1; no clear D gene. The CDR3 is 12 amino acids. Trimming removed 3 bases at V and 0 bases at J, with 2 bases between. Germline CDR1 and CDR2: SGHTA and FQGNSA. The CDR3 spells CASSFMNTEAFF. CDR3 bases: TGTGCCAGCAGCTTCATGAACACTGAAGCTTTCTTT. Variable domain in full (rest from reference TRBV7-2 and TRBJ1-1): GAGVSQSPSNKVTEKGKDVELRCDPISGHTALYWYRQSLGQGLEFLIYFQGNSAPDKSGLPSDRFSAERTGGSVSTLTIQRTQQEDSAVYLCASSFMNTEAFFGQGTRLTVV.

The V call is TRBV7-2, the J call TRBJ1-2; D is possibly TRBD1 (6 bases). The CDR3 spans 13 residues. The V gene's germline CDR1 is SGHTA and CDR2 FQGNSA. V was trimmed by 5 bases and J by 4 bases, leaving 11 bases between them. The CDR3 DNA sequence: TGTACCAGCAGCCCTGGACAGCTCTATGGCTACACCTTC. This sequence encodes CTSSPGQLYGYTF.

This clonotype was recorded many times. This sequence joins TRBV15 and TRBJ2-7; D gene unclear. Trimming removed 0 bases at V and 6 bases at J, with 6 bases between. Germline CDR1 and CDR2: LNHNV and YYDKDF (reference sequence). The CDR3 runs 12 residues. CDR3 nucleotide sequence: TGTGCCACCAGCAGAGAGGATGGCGAGCAGTACTTC. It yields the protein CATSREDGEQYF.

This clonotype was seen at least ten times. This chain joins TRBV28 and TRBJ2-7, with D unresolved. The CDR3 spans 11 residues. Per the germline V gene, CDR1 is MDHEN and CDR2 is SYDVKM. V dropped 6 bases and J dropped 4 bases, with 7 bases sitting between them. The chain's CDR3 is CASSLGYEQYF. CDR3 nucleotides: TGTGCCAGCAGCTTAGGGTACGAGCAGTACTTC.

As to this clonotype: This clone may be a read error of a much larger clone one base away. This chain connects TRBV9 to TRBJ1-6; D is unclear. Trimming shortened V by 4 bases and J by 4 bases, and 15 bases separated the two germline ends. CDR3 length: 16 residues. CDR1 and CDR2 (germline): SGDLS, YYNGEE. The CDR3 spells CASSIGQAAYNSPLHF. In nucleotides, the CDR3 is TGTGCCAGCAGCATAGGGCAGGCTGCGTATAATTCACCCCTCCACTTT.

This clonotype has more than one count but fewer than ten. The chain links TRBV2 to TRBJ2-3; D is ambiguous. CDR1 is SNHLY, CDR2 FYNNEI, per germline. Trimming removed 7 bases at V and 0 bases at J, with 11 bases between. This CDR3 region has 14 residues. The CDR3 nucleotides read TGTGCCAGCAAAGACCGGCTGAGCACAGATACGCAGTATTTT. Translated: CASKDRLSTDTQYF.

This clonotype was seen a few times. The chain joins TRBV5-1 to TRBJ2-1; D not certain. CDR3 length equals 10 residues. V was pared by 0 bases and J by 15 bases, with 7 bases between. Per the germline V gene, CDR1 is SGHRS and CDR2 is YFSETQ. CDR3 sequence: CASSLVGRFF. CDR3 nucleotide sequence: TGCGCCAGCAGCTTGGTAGGGCGGTTCTTC. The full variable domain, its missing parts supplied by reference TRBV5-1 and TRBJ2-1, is KAGVTQTPRYLIKTRGQQVTLSCSPISGHRSVSWYQQTPGQGLQFLFEYFSETQRNKGNFPGRFSGRQFSNSRSEMNVSTLELGDSALYLCASSLVGRFFGPGTRLTVL.

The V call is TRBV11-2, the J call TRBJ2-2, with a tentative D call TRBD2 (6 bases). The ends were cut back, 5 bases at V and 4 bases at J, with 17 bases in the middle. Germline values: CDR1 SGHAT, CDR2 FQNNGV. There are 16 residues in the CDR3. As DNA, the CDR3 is TGTGCCAGCAGCCCCCCCCGGGGGTCGAGCACCGGGGAGCTGTTTTTT. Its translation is CASSPPRGSSTGELFF. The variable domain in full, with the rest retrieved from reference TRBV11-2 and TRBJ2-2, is EAGVAQSPRYKIIEKRQSVAFWCNPISGHATLYWYQQILGQGPKLLIQFQNNGVVDDSQLPKDRFSAERLKGVDSTLKIQPAKLEDSAVYLCASSPPRGSSTGELFFGEGSRLTVL.

CDR3 loop: CASSPGQGGRPQHF. Written as DNA, the CDR3 is TGTGCCAGCTCACCCGGGCAGGGCGGTCGGCCCCAGCATTTT. The chain combines TRBV18 with TRBJ1-5, with D tentatively TRBD1 (5 bases). The CDR3 extends over 14 amino acids. CDR1 and CDR2 from the germline V gene are KGHSH and LQKENI. V was shortened by 3 bases and J by 9 bases, with 15 bases between the two germline ends.

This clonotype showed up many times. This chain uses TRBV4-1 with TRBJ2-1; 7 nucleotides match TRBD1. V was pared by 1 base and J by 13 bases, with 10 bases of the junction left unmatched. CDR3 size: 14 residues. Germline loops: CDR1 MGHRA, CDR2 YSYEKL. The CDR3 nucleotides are TGCGCCAGCAGCCAAGTACCCTGGACAGGAAAACAGTTCTTC. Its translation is CASSQVPWTGKQFF.

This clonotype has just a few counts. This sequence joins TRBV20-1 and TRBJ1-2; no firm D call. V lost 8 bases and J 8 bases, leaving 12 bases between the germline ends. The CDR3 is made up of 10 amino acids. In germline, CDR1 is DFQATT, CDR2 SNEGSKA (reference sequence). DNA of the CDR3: TGCAGTACCCACCGTTCAGGCTACACCTTC. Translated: CSTHRSGYTF.

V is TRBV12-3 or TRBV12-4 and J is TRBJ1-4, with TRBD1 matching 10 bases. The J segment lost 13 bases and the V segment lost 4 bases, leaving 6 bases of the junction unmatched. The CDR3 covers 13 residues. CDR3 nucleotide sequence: TGTGCCAGCAGTTCCTCCGGGACAGGGGTACTGTTTTTT. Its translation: CASSSSGTGVLFF.

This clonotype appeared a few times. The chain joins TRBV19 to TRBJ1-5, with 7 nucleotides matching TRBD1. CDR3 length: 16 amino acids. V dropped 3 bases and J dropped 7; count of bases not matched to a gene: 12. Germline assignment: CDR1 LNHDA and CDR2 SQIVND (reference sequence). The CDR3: CASSIPTGRVVQPQHF. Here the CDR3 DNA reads TGTGCCAGTAGTATCCCGACAGGGAGAGTGGTACAGCCCCAGCATTTT.

CDR3 nucleotides: TGCAGCGTTCCAACCCCGGGACAGATAAATGGCTACACCTTC. The encoded protein is CSVPTPGQINGYTF. The chain has TRBV29-1 and TRBJ1-2; TRBD1 agrees at 7 bases. The CDR3 is made up of 14 amino acids. Per the germline V gene, CDR1 is SQVTM and CDR2 is ANQGSEA. The V segment lost 5 bases and the J segment 6 bases; nucleotides outside the gene matches: 12.

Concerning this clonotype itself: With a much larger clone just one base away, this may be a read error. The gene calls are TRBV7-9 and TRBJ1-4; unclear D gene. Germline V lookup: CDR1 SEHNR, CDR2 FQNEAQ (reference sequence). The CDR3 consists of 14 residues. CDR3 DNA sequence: TGTGCCTGCAGCTTAACCCCTGGGGATGAAAAACTGTTTTTT. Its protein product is CACSLTPGDEKLFF.

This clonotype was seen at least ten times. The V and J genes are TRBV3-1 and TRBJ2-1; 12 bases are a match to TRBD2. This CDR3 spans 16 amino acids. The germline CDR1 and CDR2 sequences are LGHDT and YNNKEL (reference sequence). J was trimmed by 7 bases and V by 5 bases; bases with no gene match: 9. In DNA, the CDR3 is TGTGCCAGCAGCTTAATGACTAGCGGGGGTTCGAATGAGCAGTTCTTC. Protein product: CASSLMTSGGSNEQFF.

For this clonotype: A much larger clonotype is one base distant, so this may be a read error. CDR3 DNA: TGCGCCAGCAGCCAAGATCATGGACCCTACGAGCAGTACTTC. Residues: CASSQDHGPYEQYF. The genes are TRBV4-3 and TRBJ2-7; D remains unclear. This CDR3 contains 14 residues. Germline-derived CDR1 and CDR2 are LGHNA and YSLEER. V was pared by 0 bases and J by 2 bases, with 8 bases between.

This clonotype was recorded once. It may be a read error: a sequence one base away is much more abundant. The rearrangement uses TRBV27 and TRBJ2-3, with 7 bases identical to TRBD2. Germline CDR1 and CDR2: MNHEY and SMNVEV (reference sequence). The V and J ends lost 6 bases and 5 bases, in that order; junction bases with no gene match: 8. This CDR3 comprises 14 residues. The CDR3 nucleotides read TGTGCCAGCAGAGCGGGGCTAAAGGAAGATACGCAGTATTTT. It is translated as CASRAGLKEDTQYF.

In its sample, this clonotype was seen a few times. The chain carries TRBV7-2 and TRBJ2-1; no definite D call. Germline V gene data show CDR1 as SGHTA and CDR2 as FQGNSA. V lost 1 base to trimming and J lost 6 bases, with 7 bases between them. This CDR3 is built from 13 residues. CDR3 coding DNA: TGTGCCAGCAGCTTAGAATCGGTCAATGAGCAGTTCTTC. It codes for CASSLESVNEQFF.

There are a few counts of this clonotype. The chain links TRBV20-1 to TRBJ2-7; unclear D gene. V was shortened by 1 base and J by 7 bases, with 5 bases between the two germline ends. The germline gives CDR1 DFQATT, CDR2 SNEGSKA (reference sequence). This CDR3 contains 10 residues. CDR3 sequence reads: CSARGLEQYF. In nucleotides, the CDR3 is TGCAGTGCTAGAGGGCTAGAGCAGTACTTC.

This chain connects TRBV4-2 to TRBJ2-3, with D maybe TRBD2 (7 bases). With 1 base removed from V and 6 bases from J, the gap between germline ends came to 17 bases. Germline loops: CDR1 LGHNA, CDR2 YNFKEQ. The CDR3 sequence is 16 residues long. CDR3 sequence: CASSQVDRGAGDTQYF. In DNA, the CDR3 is TGTGCCAGCAGCCAAGTCGATCGGGGGGCAGGGGATACGCAGTATTTT.

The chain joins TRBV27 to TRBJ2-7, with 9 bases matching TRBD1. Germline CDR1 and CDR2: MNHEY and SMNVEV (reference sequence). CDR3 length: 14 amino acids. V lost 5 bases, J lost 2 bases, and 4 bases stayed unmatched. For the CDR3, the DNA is TGTGCCAGCAGTCTAGACAGGGGGACCTACGAGCAGTACTTC. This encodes CASSLDRGTYEQYF.

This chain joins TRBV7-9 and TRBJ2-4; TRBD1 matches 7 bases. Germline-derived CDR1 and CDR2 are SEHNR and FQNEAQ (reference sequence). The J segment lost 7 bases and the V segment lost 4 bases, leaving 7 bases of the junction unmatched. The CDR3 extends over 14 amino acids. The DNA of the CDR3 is TGTGCCAGCAGCTCAGACAGGGTGGAGAACATTCAGTACTTC. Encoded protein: CASSSDRVENIQYF.

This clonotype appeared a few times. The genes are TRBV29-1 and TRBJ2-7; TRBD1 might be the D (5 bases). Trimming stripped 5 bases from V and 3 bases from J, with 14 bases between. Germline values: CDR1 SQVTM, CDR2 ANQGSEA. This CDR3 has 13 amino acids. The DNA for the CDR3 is TGCAGCGTTCAGGGAACTCCCTTCTACGAGCAGTACTTC. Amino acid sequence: CSVQGTPFYEQYF.